These 32 T cell receptor beta chains were sequenced from one sample in a study of human T cells and chemical hapten exposure. Time point meaning: patch test 3, about 24 weeks after DPC sensitization. Noted treatment: therapeutic diphenylcyclopropenone sensitization with weekly scalp DPC. TCRdb fed the RACE reads into MiXCR, producing one record per CDR3 protein. The data contain 60,000 to 65,000 distinct CDR3 sequences, 9.5% to 11% of them singletons. The specimen was whole blood, collected in connection with sensitization to the hapten diphenylcyclopropenone (DPC). The origin of the receptors is a woman in her 30s with alopecia areata. Some clones in this sample may be carry-over from other donors' samples.

This clonotype was counted many times. The rearrangement links TRBV12-3 or TRBV12-4 to TRBJ1-1; no clear D gene. The CDR3 consists of 13 residues. Trimming left V 3 bases short and J 7 bases short, with 12 bases between. CDR3 sequence (DNA): TGTGCCAGCAGTTTGTGGGGTTCCAGTGAAGCTTTCTTT. Its protein is CASSLWGSSEAFF.

This clonotype showed up many times. The genes are TRBV12-5 and TRBJ2-6; 8 nucleotides line up with TRBD1. The CDR3 is 14 residues long. From germline, CDR1 is LGHNT and CDR2 FRNRAP. Trimming removed 6 bases from V and 4 bases from J; junction bases left unmatched: 2. The CDR3 DNA sequence: TGTGCTAGTGGGACAGGGGTCGGGGCCAACGTCCTGACTTTC. It is translated as CASGTGVGANVLTF. The entire variable domain, with the rest obtained from reference TRBV12-5 and TRBJ2-6, is as follows: DARVTQTPRHKVTEMGQEVTMRCQPILGHNTVFWYRQTMMQGLELLAYFRNRAPLDDSGMPKDRFSAEMPDATLATLKIQPSEPRDSAVYFCASGTGVGANVLTFGAGSRLTVL.

This clonotype was counted at least ten times. This chain joins TRBV20-1 and TRBJ1-1; 10 nucleotides line up with TRBD1. Germline CDR1 is DFQATT and CDR2 is SNEGSKA (reference sequence). V lost 3 bases, J lost 5 bases, and 6 bases stayed unmatched. This CDR3 region has 14 residues. CDR3 bases: TGCAGTGCTAGGGGACAGGGGCCAAATACTGAAGCTTTCTTT. This gives the protein CSARGQGPNTEAFF.

This clonotype was seen more than once but under ten times. The chain joins TRBV29-1 to TRBJ2-7; 8 bases match TRBD1. CDR3 length: 13 amino acids. Germline CDR1 reads SQVTM; CDR2 reads ANQGSEA. J lost 4 bases, V lost 4 bases, and 6 bases had no gene match. The CDR3 DNA sequence: TGCAGCGTTGGCCAGGGGGCGCAATACGAGCAGTACTTC. This translates into CSVGQGAQYEQYF.

This clonotype appeared many times. The chain couples TRBV6-6 to TRBJ1-3; the D is unclear. Germline assignment: CDR1 MNHNY and CDR2 SVGAGI (reference sequence). The CDR3 consists of 14 residues. With 7 bases removed from V and 0 bases from J, the gap between germline ends came to 10 bases. CDR3 protein: CASIASNSGNTIYF. The CDR3 nucleotides are TGTGCCAGCATAGCGTCAAACTCTGGAAACACCATATATTTT.

This clonotype was observed a handful of times. CDR3 loop: CSALREETQYF. In nucleotides, the CDR3 is TGCAGCGCCTTGAGAGAAGAGACCCAGTACTTC. The chain employs TRBV29-1 and TRBJ2-5; D is uncertain. CDR3 length: 11 residues. V lost 7 bases, J lost 3 bases, and 9 bases lay in between. Germline V gene sequence: CDR1 SQVTM, CDR2 ANQGSEA.

This clonotype was counted many times. This rearrangement joins TRBV2 to TRBJ1-2; D perhaps matches TRBD1 (6 bases). Trimming cost V 2 bases and J 8 bases, with 12 bases left between them. In germline, CDR1 is SNHLY, CDR2 FYNNEI. The CDR3 consists of 13 residues. The CDR3 bases are TGTGCCAGCAGTGAAATACAGGGCAGAGGCTACACCTTC. This sequence encodes CASSEIQGRGYTF.

This clonotype was found many times. The chain uses TRBV2 and TRBJ2-2; D unresolved. This CDR3 is 18 amino acids long. The germline CDR1 and CDR2 sequences are SNHLY and FYNNEI. Between the trimmed V and J ends, which lost 6 bases and 7 bases, there was a span of 27 bases. In nucleotides, the CDR3 is TGTGCCAGCAGCCGGAGATCCTTCCAGGTCTTAGGCCACGGGGAGCTGTTTTTT. Its protein is CASSRRSFQVLGHGELFF.

This clonotype was recorded a few times. This chain links TRBV18 with TRBJ1-1; D might be TRBD1 (5 bases). Between the trimmed V and J ends, which lost 2 bases and 5 bases, there was a span of 15 bases. The CDR3 consists of 15 residues. The germline V gene encodes CDR1 KGHSH and CDR2 LQKENI. DNA for the CDR3: TGTGCCAGCTCACCAATCCAGGGAGGGAATACTGAAGCTTTCTTT. Protein sequence: CASSPIQGGNTEAFF.

A few counts support this clonotype. This chain joins TRBV12-3 or TRBV12-4 and TRBJ2-7; 11 positions agree with TRBD2. The ends lost 2 bases at V and 2 bases at J; junction bases unmatched: 2. The CDR3 spans 15 residues. The CDR3 DNA reads TGTGCCAGCAGTTTAAGACTAGCGGGAACCTACGAGCAGTACTTC. Encoded protein: CASSLRLAGTYEQYF.

This clonotype was observed many times. This CDR3 reads CASSAGTGNTEAFF. The CDR3 nucleotides are TGTGCCAGCAGTGCTGGGACAGGGAACACTGAAGCTTTCTTT. The genes are TRBV27 and TRBJ1-1, with 8 bases fitting TRBD1. The junction had 3 bases not matched to a gene; V was cut back by 5 bases and J by 1 base. The CDR3 spans 14 residues. Germline assignment: CDR1 MNHEY and CDR2 SMNVEV (reference sequence).

This clonotype has at least ten counts. V gene TRBV12-3 or TRBV12-4 combines with J gene TRBJ1-2, with 11 bases identical to TRBD1. Trimming took 3 bases from V and 1 from J; bases not matched to a gene: 1. CDR3 length: 15 residues. The CDR3, as DNA: TGTGCCAGCAGTTTGGGGACAGGGGGTAACTATGGCTACACCTTC. It encodes CASSLGTGGNYGYTF.

J is TRBJ1-1 and V is TRBV28; D perhaps matches TRBD1 (5 bases). This CDR3 has 11 residues. Per the germline V gene, CDR1 is MDHEN and CDR2 is SYDVKM. Trimming pared 7 bases from V and 3 bases from J, leaving 6 bases between. Written as DNA, the CDR3 is TGTGCCAGCACCAGGGACACTGAAGCTTTCTTT. This translates into CASTRDTEAFF.

The table lists this clonotype with many counts. The V call is TRBV5-1, the J call TRBJ2-7, with D tentatively TRBD1 (6 bases). Germline V gene sequence: CDR1 SGHRS, CDR2 YFSETQ. The CDR3 loop spans 13 amino acids. V dropped 4 bases and J dropped 4 bases, with 12 bases sitting between them. This CDR3 reads CASSGGQFYEQYF. CDR3 DNA: TGCGCCAGCAGCGGTGGACAGTTTTACGAGCAGTACTTC. Combining the CDR3 with reference TRBV5-1 and TRBJ2-7 gives the whole variable domain KAGVTQTPRYLIKTRGQQVTLSCSPISGHRSVSWYQQTPGQGLQFLFEYFSETQRNKGNFPGRFSGRQFSNSRSEMNVSTLELGDSALYLCASSGGQFYEQYFGPGTRLTVT.

This clonotype was seen many times. The rearrangement uses TRBV10-3 and TRBJ2-5, with D hard to call. The CDR3 totals 12 residues. CDR1 is ENHRY, CDR2 SYGVKD, per germline. V was shortened by 11 bases and J by 3 bases, with 13 bases between the two germline ends. This CDR3 is CAASGPKETQYF. CDR3 nucleotides: TGTGCCGCGTCCGGACCAAAAGAGACCCAGTACTTC.

The chain joins TRBV24-1 to TRBJ2-7; D gene unclear. CDR3 size: 12 residues. The V and J ends lost 0 bases and 11 bases respectively, with 10 bases between them. CDR1 KGHDR and CDR2 SFDVKD come from the germline V gene. The CDR3 DNA is TGTGCCACCAGTGATTTGAACCGTCGGAAGTACTTC. Translated: CATSDLNRRKYF.

This clonotype has a count of ten or more. The chain joins TRBV3-1 to TRBJ2-6, with 8 bases fitting TRBD1. The CDR3 contains 19 residues. V shed 1 base and J 0 bases; nucleotides not matched to a gene: 8. Per germline, CDR1 LGHDT and CDR2 YNNKEL (reference sequence). The CDR3 DNA is TGTGCCAGCAGCCAAGCCCACGGGACAGGCATCTCTGGGGCCAACGTCCTGACTTTC. Translating gives CASSQAHGTGISGANVLTF.

The J gene is TRBJ2-4, the V gene TRBV7-2, with D possibly matching TRBD1 (6 bases). CDR1 is SGHTA and CDR2 is FQGNSA in the germline V gene. The CDR3 runs to 15 residues. Between the trimmed V and J ends, which lost 5 bases and 2 bases, there was a span of 13 bases. The CDR3 DNA reads TGTGCCAGCAGCCCCAACAGGGTTTCCAAAAACATTCAGTACTTC. Translation gives CASSPNRVSKNIQYF.

The sample holds many counts of this clonotype. V and J are TRBV4-2 and TRBJ2-3; TRBD1 is a possible D gene (5 bases). Between the trimmed V and J ends, which lost 1 base and 4 bases, there was a span of 24 bases. Germline lookup yields CDR1 LGHNA and CDR2 YNFKEQ. The CDR3 has 19 residues. In DNA, the CDR3 is TGTGCCAGCAGCCAAGTTTCCGGCGGCAGGGTGAATAGGGCAGATACGCAGTATTTT. Translated, it gives CASSQVSGGRVNRADTQYF.

This clonotype has ten or more counts. The rearrangement joins TRBV6-2 or TRBV6-3 to TRBJ1-2; D gene uncertain. In germline, CDR1 is MNHEY, CDR2 SVGEGT. V was cut by 6 bases and J by 7 bases, with 12 bases left in between. This CDR3 is 12 amino acids long. CDR3 amino acids: CASRSRLFGYTF. The CDR3 DNA sequence: TGTGCCAGCAGGAGCCGCCTCTTTGGCTACACCTTC.

The chain joins TRBV20-1 to TRBJ2-3; a possible D gene is TRBD2 (5 bases). The CDR3 consists of 14 residues. V shed 4 bases and J shed 1 base, with 12 bases lying between them. Germline V CDR1 and CDR2: DFQATT, SNEGSKA (reference sequence). The CDR3: CSAKFGGGTDTQYF. DNA of the CDR3: TGCAGTGCTAAATTTGGAGGCGGCACAGATACGCAGTATTTT.

The chain is built from TRBV29-1 and TRBJ2-2, with D tentatively TRBD2 (5 bases). This CDR3 is 13 amino acids long. Germline V gene data show CDR1 as SQVTM and CDR2 as ANQGSEA. Trimming pared 4 bases from V and 6 bases from J, leaving 12 bases between. In DNA, the CDR3 is TGCAGCGTTGGTTTGAGGGTAGCCGGGGAGCTGTTTTTT. Translating it yields CSVGLRVAGELFF.

V gene TRBV5-5 combines with J gene TRBJ2-5, with 7 bases lining up with TRBD2. Germline V gene sequence: CDR1 SGHKS, CDR2 YYEKEE (reference sequence). The CDR3 has 13 amino acids. Trimming at V came to 3 bases and at J to 7 bases, leaving 6 bases not matched to a gene. For the CDR3, the DNA is TGTGCCAGCAGCTCCTCTAGGGAGGGGACCCAGTACTTC. It codes for CASSSSREGTQYF.

This clonotype came up many times. The chain combines TRBV10-1 with TRBJ1-1; D is uncertain. CDR3 length: 14 residues. Germline values: CDR1 WNHNN, CDR2 SYGVQD (reference sequence). V was pared by 6 bases and J by 1 base, with 12 bases between. The CDR3: CASSPDGPNTEAFF. The CDR3 coding sequence is TGCGCCAGCAGCCCGGACGGCCCGAACACTGAAGCTTTCTTT.

CDR3 bases: TGCAGCGCTACGGACCGAGGGGGAAATGAAAAACTGTTTTTT. Translated: CSATDRGGNEKLFF. This sequence joins TRBV29-1 and TRBJ1-4; TRBD1 is a possible D gene (6 bases). Germline V lookup: CDR1 SQVTM, CDR2 ANQGSEA. V was clipped by 7 bases and J by 5 bases, with 17 bases between them. The CDR3 is 14 amino acids.

The V and J genes are TRBV7-8 and TRBJ1-5; D is uncertain. CDR3 size: 13 residues. V lost 6 bases to trimming and J lost 5 bases, with 11 bases between them. Germline CDR1 is SGHVS and CDR2 is FQNEAQ. The CDR3 here is CASSSLRDQPQHF. The CDR3 coding sequence is TGTGCCAGCAGTTCGTTGCGGGATCAGCCCCAGCATTTT.

This clonotype has a count of ten or more. V usage is TRBV20-1 and J usage is TRBJ1-4, with D hard to call. The germline V gene has CDR1 DFQATT and CDR2 SNEGSKA (reference sequence). The CDR3 sequence is 15 residues long. V lost 6 bases to trimming and J lost 8 bases, with 22 bases between them. The chain's CDR3 is CSASDQNLLGEKLFF. In nucleotides, the CDR3 is TGCAGTGCCAGTGACCAAAATTTGTTAGGCGAAAAACTGTTTTTT.

The CDR3 nucleotides read TGTGCCAGCAGCACAGGGTTGGACTATGGCTACACCTTC. Its translation: CASSTGLDYGYTF. The J gene is TRBJ1-2, the V gene TRBV11-2; a weak D match, TRBD1 (6 bases). V lost 5 bases and J 3 bases, leaving 10 bases between the germline ends. CDR1 and CDR2 from the germline V gene are SGHAT and FQNNGV. CDR3 length: 13 amino acids.

For the CDR3, the DNA is TGTGCCAGCAGCGTTGGCGGGCTAACCGGGGAGCTGTTTTTT. This encodes CASSVGGLTGELFF. The chain uses TRBV9 and TRBJ2-2, with D maybe TRBD2 (5 bases). The CDR3 loop spans 14 amino acids. Germline lookup yields CDR1 SGDLS and CDR2 YYNGEE. Trimming removed 2 bases at V and 5 bases at J, with 10 bases between.

This clonotype came up many times. The chain has TRBV1 and TRBJ2-5; the table gives TRBD2 as D, unverified against the DNA. TRBV1 is assigned pseudogene status. The CDR3 covers 18 residues. CDR3 in DNA: TGCACCAGCAGCCAACCCCGGCAAGCGGGGGGGGGCCAAGAGACCCAGTACTTC. This gives the protein CTSSQPRQAGGGQETQYF.

The chain combines TRBV12-3 or TRBV12-4 with TRBJ1-1, with D perhaps TRBD1 (5 bases). Trimming took 0 bases from V and 8 from J, leaving 10 bases between them. The CDR3 totals 13 residues. The CDR3: CASSLAGGLEAFF. CDR3 bases: TGTGCCAGCAGTTTAGCGGGGGGATTAGAAGCTTTCTTT.

This clonotype was picked up a small number of times. V usage is TRBV1 and J usage is TRBJ2-7. TRBV1 is a pseudogene. The CDR3 contains 11 residues. CDR3 residues: CTSSPNYEQYF. CDR3 DNA: TGCACCAGCAGCCCCAACTACGAGCAGTACTTC.